This TCR beta chain is drawn from a study of blood T cell repertoires in COVID-19. Germline CDR1 SQVTM, CDR2 ANQGSEA. The CDR3 totals 12 residues. The V end was cut by 2 bases, the J end by 9 bases, with 11 bases between. Generated by immunoSEQ multiplex PCR, the TCRdb table keeps only in-frame clones and is missing some. The table lists approximately 240,000 clones, about 89% of them singletons, with approximately 1.9% in the top ten. This sequence originates from a woman aged 18-29 years who had recovered from COVID-19. The V call is TRBV29-1, the J call TRBJ2-1, with D possibly being TRBD1 (5 bases). The specimen was PBMCs or T cells enriched from blood (not recorded which). The CDR3 region has the DNA TGCAGCGTTGAACAGGGTCCCAGTGAGCAGTTCTTC. It codes for CSVEQGPSEQFF.